This entry lists 3 T cell receptor beta chains sequenced from one sample in a study of beta chain features in type 1 diabetes. Expressed TCRB transcripts were sequenced, since all the RNA that had been isolated was reverse transcribed. This table comes from immunoSEQ multiplex PCR, and its TCRdb copy is limited to in-frame clones, with some not included. The sample includes over 350,000 clones, over 13% of them seen just once. Specimen: naive CD4+ T cells from blood. These TCRs come from a woman younger than 30 in good health.

This clone was detected only a few times. This chain uses TRBV29-1 with TRBJ2-5; D might be TRBD2 (5 bases). V was shortened by 4 bases and J by 4 bases, with 13 bases between the two germline ends. The CDR3 length is 13 residues. The germline gives CDR1 SQVTM, CDR2 ANQGSEA. For the CDR3, the DNA is TGCAGCGTTGGGATTTTGGCGGGAGAGACCCAGTACTTC. Translated: CSVGILAGETQYF.

The gene calls are TRBV30 and TRBJ2-7; 8 positions agree with TRBD2. With 2 bases clipped from V and 6 bases from J, the junction kept 6 bases outside the gene matches. This CDR3 has 13 residues. CDR1 is GTSNPN and CDR2 is SVGIG in the germline V gene (reference sequence). CDR3 sequence: CAWSLLAGGEQYF. CDR3 nucleotides: TGTGCCTGGAGTCTATTGGCGGGGGGCGAGCAGTACTTC.

The rearrangement links TRBV9 to TRBJ2-5, with D possibly TRBD1 on 6 matching bases. The germline CDR1 and CDR2 sequences are SGDLS and YYNGEE. V was cut by 2 bases and J by 3 bases, with 11 bases left in between. The CDR3 loop spans 14 amino acids. The CDR3 bases are TGTGCCAGCAGCGTCGGACAGCTAGAAGAGACCCAGTACTTC. It translates to CASSVGQLEETQYF. The variable domain in full, with the rest retrieved from reference TRBV9 and TRBJ2-5, is DSGVTQTPKHLITATGQRVTLRCSPRSGDLSVYWYQQSLDQGLQFLIQYYNGEERAKGNILERFSAQQFPDLHSELNLSSLELGDSALYFCASSVGQLEETQYFGPGTRLLVL.